One sample yielded the 5 T cell receptor beta chains listed below, sequenced in a study of T cell responses to AZD1222 COVID-19 vaccine. Method: immunoSEQ multiplex PCR; TCRdb's copy keeps in-frame clones and lacks some. The sample has about 94,000 clones, around 89% seen once. The sample consisted of peripheral blood, taken on day 0 of AZD1222 vaccination. The receptors here all came from an adult in good health.

V usage is TRBV5-4 and J usage is TRBJ1-2; TRBD1 agrees at 9 bases. V was pared by 6 bases and J by 6 bases, with 18 bases of the junction left unmatched. The germline CDR1 and CDR2 sequences are SGHNT and YYREEE (reference sequence). This CDR3 has 17 residues. CDR3 DNA sequence: TGTGCCAGCACCAACCGGGACAGGGAAATCTACGGGCATGGCTACACCTTC. Translating gives CASTNRDREIYGHGYTF.

The V call is TRBV14, the J call TRBJ2-2; D gene unclear. V shed 3 bases and J shed 5 bases, with 10 bases lying between them. Germline V gene lookup returns CDR1 SGHDN and CDR2 FVKESK. The CDR3 contains 14 residues. The chain's CDR3 is CASSQQGFTGELFF. In DNA, the CDR3 is TGTGCCAGCAGCCAGCAAGGGTTTACCGGGGAGCTGTTTTTT.

The chain combines TRBV11-1 with TRBJ2-2; D remains unclear. Germline CDR1 and CDR2: SGHAT and FQDESV (reference sequence). V was shortened by 5 bases and J by 0 bases, with 10 bases between the two germline ends. The CDR3 spans 15 residues. The CDR3 sequence is CASSTVQANTGELFF. CDR3 sequence (DNA): TGTGCCAGCAGCACCGTACAAGCGAACACCGGGGAGCTGTTTTTT.

The chain combines TRBV2 with TRBJ1-1; no reliable D call. The CDR3 is 11 amino acids. CDR1 is SNHLY and CDR2 is FYNNEI in the germline V gene. Trimming cost V 6 bases and J 6 bases, with 8 bases left between them. The CDR3 sequence: CASSHSPEAFF. The CDR3 coding sequence is TGTGCCAGCAGCCATTCACCTGAAGCTTTCTTT.

The chain recombines TRBV11-3 with TRBJ2-1; 7 bases fit TRBD1. V shed 0 bases and J 0 bases; nucleotides not matched to a gene: 8. The CDR3 has 18 amino acids. Germline V lookup: CDR1 SGHNT, CDR2 YENEEA. CDR3 sequence (DNA): TGTGCCAGCAGCTTAGATCTTGAGGGGGCGAGCTCCTACAATGAGCAGTTCTTC. The encoded protein is CASSLDLEGASSYNEQFF.